These 9 T cell receptor beta chains share one sample of origin, sequenced in a study of Ad26.COV2.S vaccination and SARS-CoV-2 variants. The data were produced by immunoSEQ multiplex PCR, yet TCRdb's version contains in-frame clones alone and is incomplete. The sample holds fewer than 500,000 clones; 90% are singletons and the top ten take more than 10%. The treatment denotes: some 19 received Ad26.COV2.S at low or high dose, single or two shots; a few received placebo; per-sample allocation not given. Samples analyzed were those drawn on day 63 after the first vaccine or placebo injection. The source material was peripheral blood, sampled in a trial of Ad26.COV2.S vaccine versus placebo. Receptor source: a person between 18 and 60 years old who received the Ad26.COV2.S COVID-19 vaccine or a placebo.

The genes are TRBV7-8 and TRBJ2-1; D gene unclear. The CDR3 extends over 14 amino acids. Germline V gene data show CDR1 as SGHVS and CDR2 as FQNEAQ. V was cut by 5 bases and J by 3 bases, with 11 bases left in between. CDR3: CASSPLSVYNEQFF. CDR3 coding DNA: TGTGCCAGCAGCCCGTTGTCGGTCTACAATGAGCAGTTCTTC.

In its sample, this clone was seen many times. The V gene is TRBV13, the J gene TRBJ2-2; D may be TRBD1 (5 bases). V gave up 5 bases and J gave up 4 bases, with 17 bases separating them. Germline loops: CDR1 PRHDT, CDR2 FYEKMQ (reference sequence). The CDR3 consists of 16 residues. CDR3 residues: CASSGAQVRATGELFF. The CDR3, as DNA: TGTGCCAGCAGCGGGGCACAGGTCCGAGCCACCGGGGAGCTGTTTTTT.

The rearrangement joins TRBV30 to TRBJ1-6; D is possibly TRBD1 (5 bases). The CDR3 runs 11 residues. Deletions cut 1 base from V and 15 bases from J, with 10 bases between. CDR1 GTSNPN and CDR2 SVGIG come from the germline V gene (reference sequence). The CDR3 region is CAWSAMGGLHF. The CDR3 nucleotides read TGTGCCTGGAGTGCCATGGGGGGCCTCCACTTT.

The rearrangement links TRBV2 to TRBJ2-7; D gene uncertain. The CDR3 runs 13 residues. Trimming took off 3 bases at V and 4 bases at J, with 10 bases between the two ends. Germline CDR1 reads SNHLY; CDR2 reads FYNNEI. The CDR3 sequence is CASSEHVRYEQYF. The CDR3 DNA follows: TGTGCCAGCAGTGAGCATGTTAGATACGAGCAGTACTTC.

DNA of the CDR3: TGTGCCAGCAGCCGATCGACAATGCCTGAGCAGTTCTTC. Translation: CASSRSTMPEQFF. This rearrangement joins TRBV6-6 to TRBJ2-1; D not resolved. The CDR3 runs to 13 residues. V lost 6 bases and J lost 9, with 15 bases in between. Germline V gene data show CDR1 as MNHNY and CDR2 as SVGAGI (reference sequence).

V and J are TRBV6-6 and TRBJ2-7; D ambiguous. V lost 5 bases and J lost 5, with 19 bases in between. The CDR3 consists of 15 residues. From germline, CDR1 is MNHNY and CDR2 SVGAGI (reference sequence). CDR3: CASSRLIRLGDEQYF. The DNA of the CDR3 is TGTGCCAGCAGTCGCTTGATTAGACTTGGCGACGAGCAGTACTTC.

The chain joins TRBV6-5 to TRBJ1-1, with a possible D match to TRBD1 (6 bases). The germline V gene has CDR1 MNHEY and CDR2 SVGAGI. Trimming removed 4 bases from V and 4 bases from J, with 16 bases in between. This CDR3 is built from 15 residues. Written as DNA, the CDR3 is TGTGCCAGCAGTTGGGAGTGGGGGGCGCCCACTGAAGCTTTCTTT. This codes for CASSWEWGAPTEAFF.

The chain carries TRBV4-3 and TRBJ1-5, with a weak D call TRBD1 (5 bases). Trimming took 1 base from V and 6 from J, leaving 16 bases between them. The CDR3 runs to 16 residues. CDR1 and CDR2 (germline): LGHNA, YSLEER. The CDR3 here is CASSQALRGGPQPQHF. The CDR3 DNA reads as TGCGCCAGCAGCCAAGCCCTCCGGGGGGGACCTCAGCCCCAGCATTTT.

This chain joins TRBV29-1 and TRBJ1-2; 7 bases fit TRBD1. The J segment lost 7 bases and the V segment lost 3 bases, leaving 8 bases of the junction unmatched. The CDR3 spans 13 residues. From germline, CDR1 is SQVTM and CDR2 ANQGSEA. The CDR3 nucleotides are TGCAGCGTTGAGCAGACAGGGACGGTTGGCTACACCTTC. It yields the protein CSVEQTGTVGYTF.